Below, one T cell receptor (beta chain) is given with its context. Its antigen is not identified. The primer mix had 60 Vbeta and 13 Jbeta primers. The table came from immunoSEQ multiplex PCR; TCRdb's copy has only in-frame clones and leaves some out. The data hold under 200,000 clones, with roughly 77% observed a single time. This sample is part of a study of cytomegalovirus exposure and HLA in healthy donors. General observations from the study: According to reports, the classifier identified cytomegalovirus status with high specificity and sensitivity. A later analysis reported that several of the most significant clusters appeared to be linked to common viral pathogens, among them Epstein-Barr virus. Across donors, most TCRs were seen rarely, yet some public ones were widespread. Cytomegalovirus association was assigned to about 180 TCR beta chains.

The specimen sequenced was PBMCs. The clonotype was recovered from a male donor in good health and CMV-seropositive.

CDR3 amino acids: CASSETQGIGSPLHF. DNA of the CDR3: TGTGCCAGCAGCGAGACACAGGGTATTGGGTCACCCCTCCACTTT. The chain links TRBV9 to TRBJ1-6, with D tentatively TRBD1 (6 bases). The CDR3 is 15 residues long. Germline loops: CDR1 SGDLS, CDR2 YYNGEE. Trimming removed 3 bases at V and 10 bases at J, with 17 bases between.